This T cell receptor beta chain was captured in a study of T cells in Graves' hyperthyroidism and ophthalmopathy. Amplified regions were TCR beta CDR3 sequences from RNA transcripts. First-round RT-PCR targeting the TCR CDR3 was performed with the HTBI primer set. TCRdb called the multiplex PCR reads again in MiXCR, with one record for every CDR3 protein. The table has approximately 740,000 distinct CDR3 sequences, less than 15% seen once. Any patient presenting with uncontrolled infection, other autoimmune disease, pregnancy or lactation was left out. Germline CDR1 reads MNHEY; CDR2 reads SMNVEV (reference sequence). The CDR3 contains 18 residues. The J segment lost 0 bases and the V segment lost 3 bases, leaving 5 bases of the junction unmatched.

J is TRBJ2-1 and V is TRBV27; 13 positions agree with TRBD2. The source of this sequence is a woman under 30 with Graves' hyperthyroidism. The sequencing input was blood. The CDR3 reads CASSFGTSGTSSYNEQFF. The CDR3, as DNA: TGTGCCAGCAGTTTCGGGACTAGCGGGACAAGCTCCTACAATGAGCAGTTCTTC.